This TCR beta chain was recorded in a study of T cells after yellow fever vaccination. On the study more broadly: Fractions of limited cellularity were prepared by means of SMART-Seq v4 Ultra Low Input.

This clonotype was picked up a small number of times. The antigen remains unidentified. Whole-study results and caveats: The study re-detected most primary-vaccination clones after the booster (96% CD4, approximately 88% CD8).

Universal primer sites and UMIs were introduced during 5'RACE template-switching synthesis of TCR cDNA. MiXCR, run by TCRdb on the 5' RACE reads, gives a single entry per CDR3 protein. The sample holds fewer than 650,000 distinct CDR3 sequences, just over 20% seen once. Unmatched junction bases numbered 8, after V lost 5 bases and J lost 5 bases. The CDR3 has 15 residues. Germline V gene data show CDR1 as SGHTA and CDR2 as FQGNSA. The sample was PBMCs, taken roughly 20 days after the first yellow fever vaccination. The receptor was isolated from a young man who received the YFV17D yellow fever vaccine. This chain connects TRBV7-2 to TRBJ1-4; 7 positions match TRBD1. The CDR3 spells CASSLGQAPNEKLFF. In DNA, the CDR3 is TGTGCCAGCAGCCTCGGACAGGCGCCGAATGAAAAACTGTTTTTT.